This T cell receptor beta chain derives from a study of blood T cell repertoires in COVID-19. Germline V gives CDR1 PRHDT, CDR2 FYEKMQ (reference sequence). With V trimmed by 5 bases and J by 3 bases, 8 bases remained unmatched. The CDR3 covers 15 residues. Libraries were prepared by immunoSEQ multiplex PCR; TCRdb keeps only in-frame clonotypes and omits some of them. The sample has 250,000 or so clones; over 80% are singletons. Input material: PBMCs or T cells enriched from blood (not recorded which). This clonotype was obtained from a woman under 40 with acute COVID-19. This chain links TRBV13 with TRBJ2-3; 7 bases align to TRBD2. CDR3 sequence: CASSTSGKRTDTQYF. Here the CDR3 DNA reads TGTGCCAGCAGCACCAGCGGGAAGAGGACAGATACGCAGTATTTT.